The rows below give T cell receptor beta chains drawn from one sample of a study of human T cells and chemical hapten exposure. Via MiXCR, TCRdb re-called the RACE reads, giving one row per CDR3 protein. The profile shows 75,000 to 100,000 distinct CDR3 sequences, roughly 8% of them singletons. The sequenced sample was whole blood. These receptors originate from a female donor in good health. Some clones in this sample may be carry-over from other donors' samples. Each CDR3 is given with its conserved first and last residue.

TRBJ2-1,TRBV7-2,CASRYGQGGYNEQFF
TRBJ2-1,TRBV27,CASSPLTRSSYNEQFF
TRBJ1-1,TRBV24-1,CATSARNTEAFF
TRBJ2-3,TRBV12-5,CASGQTITDTQYF
TRBJ2-3,TRBV11-2,CASSPGTSAYSSTDTQYF
TRBJ2-2,TRBV6-2/TRBV6-3,CASRPHRTTGTGELFF
TRBJ2-3,TRBV7-2,CASSTDQGSTDTQYF
TRBJ2-1,TRBV12-5,CASGTTSGNEQFF
TRBJ1-1,TRBV24-1,CATGDGSNTEAFF
TRBJ1-1,TRBV5-6,CASSFEHRDGEAFF
TRBJ2-2,TRBV6-2/TRBV6-3,CASSYSSSVTGELFF
TRBJ1-5,TRBV6-6,CASSPNREAQHF
TRBJ2-7,TRBV7-9,CASSGYRGHYEQYF
TRBJ2-5,TRBV5-1,CASRPGPQETQYF
TRBJ2-1,TRBV12-3/TRBV12-4,CASSPDYNEQFF
TRBJ1-4,TRBV19,CASSADRRNEKLFF
TRBJ1-1,TRBV28,CASSPRTNTEAFF
TRBJ1-2,TRBV6-5,CASSTGYYGYTF
TRBJ2-7,TRBV29-1,CSAPGGKDKNSYEQYF
TRBJ2-1,TRBV27,CASTHGGYNEQFF
TRBJ1-1,TRBV7-3,CASSFLRNTEAFF
TRBJ2-3,TRBV29-1,CSVRDRGISDTQYF
TRBJ2-3,TRBV20-1,CSAHQASGRAWTDTQYF
TRBJ2-5,TRBV28,CASSLRLEIQETQYF